The clone carrying this T cell receptor (beta chain) occurred many times. As yet, its antigen is unknown. V trimming: 5 bases; J trimming: 8 bases; junction bases outside the gene matches: 11. The CDR3 loop spans 16 amino acids. The data were obtained in a study of molecular identifiers for immune sequencing clone quantification. Study observations and caveats: Molecules of identical TCR sharing a barcode could underestimate highly expanded clone sizes.

The bulk TCR libraries were made with methods described before and with listed TCR primers. TCRdb reprocessed the PCR reads via MiXCR and lists one record per CDR3 protein. The sample records about 630,000 distinct CDR3 sequences, around 25% being singletons. Input material: naive CD8+ T cells from blood, with Jurkat cell RNA spiked in. Subset of the sample: FACS-sorted CD8+CD4-CCR7+CD45RA+ naive T cells. This sequence was found in a human donor in good health. Some libraries in this study had Jurkat cell RNA spiked in. The chain links TRBV12-3 or TRBV12-4 to TRBJ2-3, with 12 bases fitting TRBD2. The CDR3 coding sequence is TGTGCCAGCAGTGCTAGCGGGAGGGCCGGAGGAGGTACGCAGTATTTT. Translating it yields CASSASGRAGGGTQYF.